Below are 26 T cell receptor beta chains sequenced from a single sample in a study of T cell clusters in autoimmune cytopenias. Multiplex touch-down PCR amplified TRB using TRB-A and TRB-B pools in one tube. TCRdb re-analyzed the multiplex PCR reads; it lists each CDR3 protein once, without DNA. This sample contains under 9,000 distinct CDR3 sequences. Roughly 40,000 genome equivalents of blood DNA were amplified for TRB. Sequenced sample: peripheral blood. Receptors were obtained from a human donor with an autoimmune cytopenia or autoimmune hepatitis (not recorded which).

The chain uses TRBV12-3 or TRBV12-4 and TRBJ1-2. The CDR3 loop spans 13 amino acids. The CDR3 is CASSEYREYGYTF.

The rearrangement uses TRBV10-3 and TRBJ1-1. The CDR3 is 13 residues long. Germline loops: CDR1 ENHRY, CDR2 SYGVKD. CDR3 in amino acids: CATTDTRQPEAFF.

The V and J genes are TRBV20-1 and TRBJ2-2; TCRdb picks TRBD2, but there is no DNA to check that call. This CDR3 is 13 amino acids long. Germline V gene data show CDR1 as DFQATT and CDR2 as SNEGSKA (reference sequence). This chain's CDR3 is CSASSPVTGELFF.

The chain recombines TRBV7-2 with TRBJ1-6; TCRdb outputs TRBD1, but without DNA this stays unchecked. The CDR3 consists of 15 residues. The germline CDR1 and CDR2 sequences are SGHTA and FQGNSA. CDR3 amino acids: CASTIRRGSNSPLHF.

The chain links TRBV6-5 to TRBJ1-1; TCRdb's D gene call, TRBD1, goes unchecked for lack of DNA. The V gene's germline CDR1 is MNHEY and CDR2 SVGAGI. This CDR3 has 15 amino acids. The CDR3 sequence: CAGRRGAHTNTEAFF.

The V call is TRBV6-5, the J call TRBJ1-2; the D gene TCRdb calls, TRBD1, cannot be checked with no DNA. The CDR3 runs 20 residues. CDR1 and CDR2 (germline): MNHEY, SVGAGI. The CDR3 here is CATLPVAGQGSPGRNYGYTF.

The chain recombines TRBV14 with TRBJ2-3; TCRdb gives TRBD2 as the D gene, but with no DNA this cannot be confirmed. Germline V gives CDR1 SGHDN, CDR2 FVKESK. CDR3 length: 17 residues. Here the CDR3 reads CASSPGLLAGLRDTQYF. The full variable domain, in which reference TRBV14 and TRBJ2-3 provide the parts outside the CDR3, is EAGVTQFPSHSVIEKGQTVTLRCDPISGHDNLYWYRRVMGKEIKFLLHFVKESKQDESGMPNNRFLAERTGGTYSTLKVQPAELEDSGVYFCASSPGLLAGLRDTQYFGPGTRLTVL.

The chain employs TRBV7-9 and TRBJ2-7; with no DNA, the TCRdb D assignment of TRBD1 cannot be verified. The CDR3 consists of 15 residues. Per germline, CDR1 SEHNR and CDR2 FQNEAQ (reference sequence). The CDR3 region is CASSLGTRQGSEQYF.

This clonotype is labeled medium-sized based on frequency. The CDR3 sequence is CASRIPPAGPFTDTQYF. The chain joins TRBV6-5 to TRBJ2-3; TCRdb's D call, TRBD1, is unchecked because there is no DNA. This CDR3 contains 17 residues. The germline CDR1 and CDR2 sequences are MNHEY and SVGAGI.

The V gene is TRBV6-2 or TRBV6-3, the J gene TRBJ2-1; as DNA is missing, the TRBD2 call by TCRdb cannot be tested. The CDR3 is made up of 16 amino acids. CDR1 is MNHEY, CDR2 SVGEGT, per germline. Here the CDR3 reads CASRGLAGGSYNEQFF.

The chain carries TRBV6-1 and TRBJ2-6; the D call from TCRdb, TRBD1, cannot be confirmed without DNA. CDR3 length: 16 amino acids. The V gene's germline CDR1 is MNHNS and CDR2 SASEGT. The CDR3 sequence: CASSYSGGEGANVLTF.

In terms of frequency, this clonotype is medium-sized. This sequence joins TRBV19 and TRBJ2-1; TCRdb designates TRBD2, a call that cannot be tested without DNA. Germline V gives CDR1 LNHDA, CDR2 SQIVND (reference sequence). The CDR3 runs 16 residues. The CDR3 reads CASSVDGRATYNEQFF.

The CDR3 loop reads CALGAPYNSPLHF. The J gene is TRBJ1-6, the V gene TRBV5-4. The germline gives CDR1 SGHNT, CDR2 YYREEE (reference sequence). This CDR3 is 13 amino acids long.

This clonotype counts as medium-sized (0.01 to 0.1%) by frequency. The gene calls are TRBV29-1 and TRBJ1-2. The CDR3 is 12 amino acids. The germline CDR1 and CDR2 sequences are SQVTM and ANQGSEA. The CDR3 sequence: CSVQGQDYGYTF.

The chain uses TRBV6-5 and TRBJ2-5; TCRdb selects TRBD2, and the lack of DNA leaves this call unchecked. The CDR3 totals 15 residues. Germline V gene lookup returns CDR1 MNHEY and CDR2 SVGAGI. CDR3 in amino acids: CASRMLGGAQETQYF.

This clonotype counts as medium-sized by frequency. The rearrangement joins TRBV19 to TRBJ2-3; TCRdb's assignment of TRBD2 cannot be checked, as there is no DNA. This CDR3 comprises 15 residues. Germline CDR1 is LNHDA and CDR2 is SQIVND (reference sequence). The CDR3 sequence: CASSLRGASTDTQYF.

The chain joins TRBV19 to TRBJ1-2; TCRdb reports TRBD1, a call that lacks DNA to check it against. Germline V gives CDR1 LNHDA, CDR2 SQIVND (reference sequence). There are 15 residues in the CDR3. The chain's CDR3 is CASSTQGGGNYGYTF.

Frequency places this clonotype as medium-sized (0.01 to 0.1%). The V and J genes are TRBV30 and TRBJ2-2. CDR1 is GTSNPN and CDR2 is SVGIG in the germline V gene (reference sequence). This CDR3 contains 12 residues. The CDR3 sequence: CAWDTNTGELFF. The variable domain in full, with the rest retrieved from reference TRBV30 and TRBJ2-2, is SQTIHQWPATLVQPVGSPLSLECTVEGTSNPNLYWYRQAAGRGLQLLFYSVGIGQISSEVPQNLSASRPQDRQFILSSKKLLLSDSGFYLCAWDTNTGELFFGEGSRLTVL.

V gene TRBV5-1 combines with J gene TRBJ2-1; the TRBD2 assignment by TCRdb is unverifiable without DNA. Germline-derived CDR1 and CDR2 are SGHRS and YFSETQ. The CDR3 covers 15 residues. CDR3 protein: CASSLTSGRYNEQFF.

This chain links TRBV10-3 with TRBJ1-1; TCRdb proposes TRBD1, but this gene call is untestable without DNA. CDR1 and CDR2 (germline): ENHRY, SYGVKD. The CDR3 has 14 amino acids. This chain's CDR3 is CAITLDRMNTEAFF.

Considering frequency, this clonotype is medium-sized (0.01 to 0.1%). The J gene is TRBJ1-5, the V gene TRBV12-3 or TRBV12-4. This CDR3 contains 17 residues. The chain's CDR3 is CASSSQPLPNSNQPQHF.

The chain combines TRBV12-3 or TRBV12-4 with TRBJ2-3; the TCRdb call, TRBD1, lacks DNA for checking. This CDR3 has 18 amino acids. This chain's CDR3 is CASSLGITGTISTDTQYF.

This chain links TRBV12-3 or TRBV12-4 with TRBJ1-1. This CDR3 comprises 15 residues. CDR3 protein: CASSLLANPNTEAFF.

The V call is TRBV19, the J call TRBJ1-2; TCRdb proposes TRBD1, but this gene call is untestable without DNA. This CDR3 region has 15 residues. Germline V lookup: CDR1 LNHDA, CDR2 SQIVND (reference sequence). CDR3: CASSIDLQGSWGYTF. Based on the CDR3 plus reference TRBV19 and TRBJ1-2, the full variable domain is DGGITQSPKYLFRKEGQNVTLSCEQNLNHDAMYWYRQDPGQGLRLIYYSQIVNDFQKGDIAEGYSVSREKKESFPLTVTSAQKNPTAFYLCASSIDLQGSWGYTFGSGTRLTVV.

V is TRBV6-5 and J is TRBJ2-2; no DNA is available, so the TRBD1 call from TCRdb remains unchecked. Germline CDR1 is MNHEY and CDR2 is SVGAGI. The CDR3 has 14 residues. CDR3 region: CATCPTSNTGELFF.

V and J are TRBV19 and TRBJ1-1. The germline CDR1 and CDR2 sequences are LNHDA and SQIVND (reference sequence). The CDR3 contains 15 residues. CDR3 in amino acids: CASSGSFGREAEAFF. Filled out from reference TRBV19 and TRBJ1-1, the complete variable domain reads DGGITQSPKYLFRKEGQNVTLSCEQNLNHDAMYWYRQDPGQGLRLIYYSQIVNDFQKGDIAEGYSVSREKKESFPLTVTSAQKNPTAFYLCASSGSFGREAEAFFGQGTRLTVV.